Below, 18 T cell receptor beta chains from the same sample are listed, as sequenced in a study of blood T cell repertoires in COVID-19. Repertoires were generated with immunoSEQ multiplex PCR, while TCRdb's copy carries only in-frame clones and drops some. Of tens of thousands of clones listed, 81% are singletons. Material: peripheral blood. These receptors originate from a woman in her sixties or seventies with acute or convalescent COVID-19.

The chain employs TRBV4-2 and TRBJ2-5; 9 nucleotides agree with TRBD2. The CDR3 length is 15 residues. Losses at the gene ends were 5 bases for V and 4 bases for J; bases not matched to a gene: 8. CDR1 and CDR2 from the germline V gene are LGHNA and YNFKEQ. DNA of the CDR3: TGTGCCAGCAGCTATCGAGCGGGAGGCTCAGAGACCCAGTACTTC. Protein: CASSYRAGGSETQYF.

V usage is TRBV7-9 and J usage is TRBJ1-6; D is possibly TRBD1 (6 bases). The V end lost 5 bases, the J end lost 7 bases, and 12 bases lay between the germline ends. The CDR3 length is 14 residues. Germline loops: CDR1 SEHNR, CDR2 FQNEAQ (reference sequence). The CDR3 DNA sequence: TGTGCCAGCAGCCCGGGGGGCAGAAATTCACCCCTCCACTTT. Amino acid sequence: CASSPGGRNSPLHF.

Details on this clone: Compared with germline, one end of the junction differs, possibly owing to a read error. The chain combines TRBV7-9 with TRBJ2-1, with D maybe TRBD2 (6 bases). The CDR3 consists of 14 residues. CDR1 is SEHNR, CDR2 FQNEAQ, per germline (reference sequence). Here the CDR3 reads CASRLGDWNNEQFF. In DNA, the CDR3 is TGTGCCAGCAGATTAGGGGACTGGAACAATGAGCAGTTCTTC.

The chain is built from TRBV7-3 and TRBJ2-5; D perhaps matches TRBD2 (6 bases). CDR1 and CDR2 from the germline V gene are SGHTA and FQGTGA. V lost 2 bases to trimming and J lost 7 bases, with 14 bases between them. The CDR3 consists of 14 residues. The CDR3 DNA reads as TGTGCCAGCAGCTTAGGGCTAGCCGGGGGGACCCAGTACTTC. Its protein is CASSLGLAGGTQYF.

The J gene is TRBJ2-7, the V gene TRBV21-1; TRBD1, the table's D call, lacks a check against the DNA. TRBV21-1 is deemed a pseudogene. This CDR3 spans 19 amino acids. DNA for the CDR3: TGTGCCAGCAGCGGTCGACCCGGGACAGCCGTATTTAACAACTACGAGCAGTACTTC. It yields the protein CASSGRPGTAVFNNYEQYF.

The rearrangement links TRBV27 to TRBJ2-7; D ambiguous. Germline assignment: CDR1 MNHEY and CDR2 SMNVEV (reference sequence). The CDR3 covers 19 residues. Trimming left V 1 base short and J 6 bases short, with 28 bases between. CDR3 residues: CASSLYGGRPGLAEGEQYF. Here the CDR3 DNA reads TGTGCCAGCAGTTTATACGGCGGAAGACCGGGTCTCGCGGAAGGCGAGCAGTACTTC.

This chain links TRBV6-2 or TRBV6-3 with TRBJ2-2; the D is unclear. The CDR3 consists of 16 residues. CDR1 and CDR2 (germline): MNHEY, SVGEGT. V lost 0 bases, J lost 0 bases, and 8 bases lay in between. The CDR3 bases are TGTGCCAGCAGTTACTCGAGGAGAACGAACACCGGGGAGCTGTTTTTT. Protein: CASSYSRRTNTGELFF.

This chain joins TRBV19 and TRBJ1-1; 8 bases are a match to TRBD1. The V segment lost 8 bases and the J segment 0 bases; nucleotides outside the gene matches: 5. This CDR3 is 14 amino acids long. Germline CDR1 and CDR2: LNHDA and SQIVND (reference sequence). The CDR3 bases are TGTGCCAGTTCTCCGGGACAGGTGAACACTGAAGCTTTCTTT. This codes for CASSPGQVNTEAFF.

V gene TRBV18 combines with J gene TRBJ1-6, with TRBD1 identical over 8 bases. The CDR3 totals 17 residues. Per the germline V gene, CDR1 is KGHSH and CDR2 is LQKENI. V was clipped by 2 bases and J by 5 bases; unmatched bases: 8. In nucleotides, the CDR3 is TGTGCCAGCTCACCAGCCGGGACAGGACGTAATAATTCACCCCTCCACTTT. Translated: CASSPAGTGRNNSPLHF.

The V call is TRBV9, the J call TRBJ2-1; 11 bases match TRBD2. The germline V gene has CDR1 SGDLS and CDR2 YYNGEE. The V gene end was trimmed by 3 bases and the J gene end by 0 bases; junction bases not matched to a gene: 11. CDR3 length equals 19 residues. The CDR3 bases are TGTGCCAGCAGCGGCGGGACTAGCGGTCGTCGGAGCTCCTACAATGAGCAGTTCTTC. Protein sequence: CASSGGTSGRRSSYNEQFF.

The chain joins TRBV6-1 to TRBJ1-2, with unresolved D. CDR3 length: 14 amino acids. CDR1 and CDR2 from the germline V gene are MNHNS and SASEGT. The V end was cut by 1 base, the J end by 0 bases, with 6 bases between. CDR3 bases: TGTGCCAGCAGTGAAGTGAGATCTAACTATGGCTACACCTTC. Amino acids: CASSEVRSNYGYTF.

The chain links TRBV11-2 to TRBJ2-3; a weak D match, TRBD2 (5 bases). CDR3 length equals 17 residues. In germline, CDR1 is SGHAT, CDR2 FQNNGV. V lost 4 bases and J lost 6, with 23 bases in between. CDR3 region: CASSSRSLRVLGDTQYF. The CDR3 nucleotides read TGTGCCAGCAGCTCACGATCGTTGCGGGTCCTAGGGGATACGCAGTATTTT.

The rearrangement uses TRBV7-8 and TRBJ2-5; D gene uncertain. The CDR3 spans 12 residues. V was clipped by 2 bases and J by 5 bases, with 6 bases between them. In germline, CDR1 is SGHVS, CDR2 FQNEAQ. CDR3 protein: CASSLLGETQYF. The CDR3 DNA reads TGTGCCAGCAGCTTACTCGGGGAGACCCAGTACTTC.

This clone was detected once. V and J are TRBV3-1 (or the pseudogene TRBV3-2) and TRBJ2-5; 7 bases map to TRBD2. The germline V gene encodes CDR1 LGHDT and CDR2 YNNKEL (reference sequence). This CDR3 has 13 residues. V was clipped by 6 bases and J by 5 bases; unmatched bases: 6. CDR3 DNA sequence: TGTGCCAGCAGGAATGGGGGGGTCGAGACCCAGTACTTC. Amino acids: CASRNGGVETQYF.

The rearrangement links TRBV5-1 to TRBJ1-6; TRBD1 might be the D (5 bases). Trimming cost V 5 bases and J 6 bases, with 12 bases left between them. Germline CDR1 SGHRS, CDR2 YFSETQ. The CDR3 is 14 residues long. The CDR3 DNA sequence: TGCGCCAGCAGGCAAGGGGAGGGTAATTCACCCCTCCACTTT. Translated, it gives CASRQGEGNSPLHF.

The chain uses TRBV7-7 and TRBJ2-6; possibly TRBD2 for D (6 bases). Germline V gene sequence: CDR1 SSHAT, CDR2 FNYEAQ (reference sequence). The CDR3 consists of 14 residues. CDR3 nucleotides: TGTGCTTGGGGAGGCGGGCCTGGGGCCAACGTCCTGACTTTC. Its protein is CAWGGGPGANVLTF.

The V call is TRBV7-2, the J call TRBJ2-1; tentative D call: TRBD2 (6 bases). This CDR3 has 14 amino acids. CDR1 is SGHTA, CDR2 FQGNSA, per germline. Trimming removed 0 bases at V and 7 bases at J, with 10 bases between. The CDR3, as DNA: TGTGCCAGCAGCTTAGCGGCGACTAGAAATGAGCAGTTCTTC. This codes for CASSLAATRNEQFF.

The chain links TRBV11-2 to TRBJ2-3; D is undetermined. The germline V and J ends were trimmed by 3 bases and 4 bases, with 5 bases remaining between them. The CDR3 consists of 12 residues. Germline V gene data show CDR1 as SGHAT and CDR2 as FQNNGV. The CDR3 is CASSFQADTQYF. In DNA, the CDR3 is TGTGCCAGCAGCTTTCAGGCAGATACGCAGTATTTT.